This T cell receptor (beta chain) was recovered during a study of T cells expressing NK-cell markers. The CDR3 length is 15 residues. TCRdb reprocessed the 5' RACE reads and keeps a single row for each CDR3 protein, giving no DNA. The sample data list approximately 420,000 distinct CDR3 sequences. The chain carries TRBV12-3 or TRBV12-4 and TRBJ2-5; TCRdb proposes TRBD2, but this gene call is untestable without DNA. Specimen: blood T cells: a sorted CD56 or NKG2C T cell subset, CD4+ or CD8+ T cells, or bulk PBMC T cells (not recorded which). The source of this sequence is a woman aged 50 to 65 in good health. The CDR3 protein is CASSFSGPREETQYF.